What follows are 32 T cell receptor beta chains derived from one specimen sequenced in a study of T cell responses to AZD1222 COVID-19 vaccine. The method was immunoSEQ multiplex PCR; TCRdb's version includes in-frame clones alone and lacks a portion of them. The sample lists 160,000 or so clones; 90% to 95% were seen once. The source was peripheral blood, collected 28 days after the second AZD1222 dose. These receptors were collected from an adult who received the AZD1222 COVID-19 vaccine.

This chain connects TRBV2 to TRBJ1-2, with 7 bases that match TRBD1. CDR1 and CDR2 (germline): SNHLY, FYNNEI. J lost 7 bases, V lost 5 bases, and 13 bases had no gene match. The CDR3 runs to 15 residues. The CDR3 region has the DNA TGTGCCAGCAGTAAAACCGGGACAGCCTCTTTTGGCTACACCTTC. It codes for CASSKTGTASFGYTF.

J is TRBJ1-2 and V is TRBV7-8; D uncertain. The CDR3 is 14 residues long. V shed 1 base and J shed 1 base, with 7 bases lying between them. From germline, CDR1 is SGHVS and CDR2 FQNEAQ. The DNA of the CDR3 is TGTGCCAGCAGCTTAGAACAGCTTAACTATGGCTACACCTTC. Its protein is CASSLEQLNYGYTF.

This chain links TRBV5-1 with TRBJ1-2; D is possibly TRBD1 (6 bases). This CDR3 spans 16 amino acids. V was cut by 0 bases and J by 8 bases, with 20 bases left in between. CDR1 is SGHRS, CDR2 YFSETQ, per germline. The CDR3 coding sequence is TGCGCCAGCAGCTTGGAGGGGGGCAGGGCCTTTAACGGCTACACCTTC. Residues: CASSLEGGRAFNGYTF.

This chain links TRBV7-2 with TRBJ2-1; D remains ambiguous. This CDR3 is built from 13 residues. CDR1 and CDR2 from the germline V gene are SGHTA and FQGNSA. V lost 5 bases and J 8 bases, leaving 13 bases between the germline ends. The CDR3 region is CASSRVGFDEQFF. In DNA form, the CDR3 reads TGTGCCAGCAGCAGAGTAGGGTTTGATGAGCAGTTCTTC.

A note on this clone: This CDR3 is also generated by other DNA sequences in the sample. V is TRBV12-3 or TRBV12-4 and J is TRBJ1-5; D call uncertain. The CDR3 runs 13 residues. Trimming took 6 bases from V and 0 from J, leaving 6 bases between them. Here the CDR3 DNA reads TGTGCCAGCAGCTGGGGTAGCAATCAGCCCCAGCATTTT. This gives the protein CASSWGSNQPQHF.

The chain carries TRBV7-9 and TRBJ1-3; tentative D call: TRBD1 (6 bases). Germline V CDR1 and CDR2: SEHNR, FQNEAQ (reference sequence). V was pared by 1 base and J by 0 bases, with 13 bases between. CDR3 length: 17 residues. The CDR3 coding sequence is TGTGCCAGCAGCTTAGGCGTAGGACAGTACTCTGGAAACACCATATATTTT. It codes for CASSLGVGQYSGNTIYF.

The rearrangement links TRBV5-8 to TRBJ1-5, with 7 bases fitting TRBD1. V shed 4 bases, J shed 12 bases, and the junction held 4 bases outside the gene matches. The CDR3 loop spans 11 amino acids. Germline CDR1 is SGHTS and CDR2 is YDEGEE. Here the CDR3 DNA reads TGTGCCAGCAGCAGAGGACAGGTCCAGCATTTT. Its translation: CASSRGQVQHF.

The CDR3 DNA reads TGTGCCAGCAGTCTGGGCCACAACCGCTATGGCTACACCTTC. Its protein product is CASSLGHNRYGYTF. The J gene is TRBJ1-2, the V gene TRBV6-5; D gene unclear. CDR1 and CDR2 from the germline V gene are MNHEY and SVGAGI. CDR3 length: 14 residues. V was clipped by 5 bases and J by 4 bases, with 14 bases between them.

The rearrangement uses TRBV12-3 or TRBV12-4 and TRBJ2-5; possibly TRBD1 for D (5 bases). The V gene lost 8 bases and the J gene lost 7 bases, with 11 bases spanning the gap. CDR3 length: 11 residues. CDR3 in amino acids: CASGWGGTQYF. The CDR3 nucleotides read TGTGCCAGCGGCTGGGGCGGGACCCAGTACTTC.

This chain joins TRBV5-1 and TRBJ1-4; a possible D gene is TRBD1 (6 bases). V was clipped by 4 bases and J by 13 bases, with 20 bases between them. The CDR3 consists of 14 residues. Germline values: CDR1 SGHRS, CDR2 YFSETQ. As DNA, the CDR3 is TGCGCCAGCAGCCCCCGGAACAGGGCCCAATCACTGTTTTTT. This encodes CASSPRNRAQSLFF.

The chain carries TRBV12-3 or TRBV12-4 and TRBJ2-1, with 9 bases matching TRBD1. V shed 4 bases and J 7 bases; nucleotides not matched to a gene: 2. The CDR3 contains 13 residues. The CDR3 DNA reads as TGTGCCAGCAGTTGGGACAGGGCAAATGAGCAGTTCTTC. Translation: CASSWDRANEQFF.

The CDR3 here is CASSYRGSSYNSPLHF. The CDR3 DNA reads as TGTGCCAGCAGTTATAGAGGGAGCTCCTATAATTCACCCCTCCACTTT. The chain employs TRBV6-5 and TRBJ1-6; D not certain. V was pared by 3 bases and J by 0 bases, with 9 bases between. Germline CDR1 MNHEY, CDR2 SVGAGI. The CDR3 extends over 16 amino acids.

V usage is TRBV7-9 and J usage is TRBJ2-3, with D unclear. Germline loops: CDR1 SEHNR, CDR2 FQNEAQ (reference sequence). This CDR3 is 15 amino acids long. Trimming removed 2 bases at V and 4 bases at J, with 13 bases between. The CDR3 is CASSLNAWRPDTQYF. The CDR3 DNA reads TGTGCCAGCAGCTTAAATGCCTGGCGGCCAGATACGCAGTATTTT.

The chain uses TRBV11-2 and TRBJ1-1; the match to TRBD1 covers 10 bases. Trimming removed 3 bases from V and 4 bases from J; junction bases left unmatched: 2. This CDR3 has 14 residues. Germline V gene lookup returns CDR1 SGHAT and CDR2 FQNNGV. CDR3 coding DNA: TGTGCCAGCAGCTTCTGGGACAGGGGCACTGAAGCTTTCTTT. It codes for CASSFWDRGTEAFF.

A word on this clone: Mismatch with germline at one junction end may stem from a read error. CDR3 nucleotide sequence: TGTGCCAGCAGCTCCAACCGGGACAGGGCGGAATTT. This codes for CASSSNRDRAEF. The chain combines TRBV7-2 with TRBJ1-1; 9 bases line up with TRBD1. The CDR3 is 12 amino acids. Germline V gene lookup returns CDR1 SGHTA and CDR2 FQGNSA.

CDR3 region: CASSDGGENTEAFF. DNA of the CDR3: TGTGCCAGCAGTGATGGGGGGGAGAACACTGAAGCTTTCTTT. This rearrangement joins TRBV6-4 to TRBJ1-1, with a weak D call TRBD1 (5 bases). The CDR3 runs 14 residues. The ends were cut back, 3 bases at V and 1 base at J, with 9 bases in the middle. Germline loops: CDR1 MRHNA, CDR2 SNTAGT.

The CDR3: CASRLRAGMNTEAFF. CDR3 nucleotide sequence: TGTGCCAGCAGACTACGGGCTGGGATGAACACTGAAGCTTTCTTT. V gene TRBV6-5 combines with J gene TRBJ1-1; no firm D call. Trimming stripped 6 bases from V and 0 bases from J, with 14 bases between. Per the germline V gene, CDR1 is MNHEY and CDR2 is SVGAGI. This CDR3 region has 15 residues.

The chain employs TRBV7-9 and TRBJ1-5, with TRBD1 matching 8 bases. Germline CDR1 and CDR2: SEHNR and FQNEAQ (reference sequence). The CDR3 totals 15 residues. The ends lost 1 base at V and 3 bases at J; junction bases unmatched: 2. CDR3: CASSLGTGNNQPQHF. CDR3 nucleotides: TGTGCCAGCAGCTTAGGGACAGGGAACAATCAGCCCCAGCATTTT.

V gene TRBV18 combines with J gene TRBJ2-2; 12 bases are a match to TRBD2. Germline V gives CDR1 KGHSH, CDR2 LQKENI. V lost 3 bases to trimming and J lost 2 bases; unmatched junction nucleotides: 4. The CDR3 totals 17 residues. In DNA, the CDR3 is TGTGCCAGCTCACCCCGGACTAGCGGGACAAACACCGGGGAGCTGTTTTTT. This translates into CASSPRTSGTNTGELFF.

The CDR3 is CASSPRTGVQETQYF. The CDR3, as DNA: TGTGCCAGTAGTCCAAGGACAGGGGTCCAAGAGACCCAGTACTTC. This chain connects TRBV19 to TRBJ2-5, with 9 bases lining up with TRBD1. The CDR3 runs 15 residues. Germline assignment: CDR1 LNHDA and CDR2 SQIVND (reference sequence). Trimming cost V 5 bases and J 1 base; bases outside gene matches: 5.

The chain is built from TRBV19 and TRBJ1-3, with a tentative D call TRBD1 (5 bases). The germline V and J ends were trimmed by 5 bases and 6 bases, with 20 bases remaining between them. Germline V gives CDR1 LNHDA, CDR2 SQIVND (reference sequence). The CDR3 is 16 amino acids. Here the CDR3 DNA reads TGTGCCAGTAGTCCCCAAGGGACCTCCGGCGAAAACACCATATATTTT. Translating it yields CASSPQGTSGENTIYF. The whole variable domain, filled in from reference TRBV19 and TRBJ1-3, reads DGGITQSPKYLFRKEGQNVTLSCEQNLNHDAMYWYRQDPGQGLRLIYYSQIVNDFQKGDIAEGYSVSREKKESFPLTVTSAQKNPTAFYLCASSPQGTSGENTIYFGEGSWLTVV.

V and J are TRBV15 and TRBJ2-6; maybe TRBD1 (6 bases). V gave up 3 bases and J gave up 1 base, with 10 bases separating them. CDR3 length equals 16 residues. CDR1 is LNHNV, CDR2 YYDKDF, per germline (reference sequence). The CDR3 sequence is CATSSFRGSGANVLTF. CDR3 nucleotide sequence: TGTGCCACCAGCAGCTTCAGGGGTTCTGGGGCCAACGTCCTGACTTTC.

The chain joins TRBV11-2 to TRBJ1-4; 8 nucleotides match TRBD1. This CDR3 comprises 15 residues. V lost 4 bases to trimming and J lost 8 bases; unmatched junction nucleotides: 9. The germline gives CDR1 SGHAT, CDR2 FQNNGV. The CDR3 loop is CASSYGQGEGEKLFF. The CDR3 nucleotides are TGTGCCAGCAGCTACGGACAGGGCGAGGGGGAAAAACTGTTTTTT.

The chain carries TRBV5-4 and TRBJ1-2, with D maybe TRBD1 (5 bases). Germline values: CDR1 SGHNT, CDR2 YYREEE (reference sequence). CDR3 length: 14 residues. Between the trimmed V and J ends, which lost 4 bases and 0 bases, there was a span of 10 bases. The CDR3, as DNA: TGTGCCAGCAGCAAGGACATTGCTAACTATGGCTACACCTTC. It codes for CASSKDIANYGYTF.

The J gene is TRBJ2-7, the V gene TRBV4-2, with 7 bases aligning to TRBD1. The CDR3 loop spans 15 amino acids. Germline values: CDR1 LGHNA, CDR2 YNFKEQ. V shed 4 bases and J 2 bases; nucleotides not matched to a gene: 8. In DNA form, the CDR3 reads TGTGCCAGCAGCCCCCTAGGACAGGTGACCTACGAGCAGTACTTC. Translation gives CASSPLGQVTYEQYF.

This clone was counted a single time. The chain couples TRBV20-1 to TRBJ2-3, with TRBD1 matching over 9 bases. Germline assignment: CDR1 DFQATT and CDR2 SNEGSKA (reference sequence). The CDR3 loop spans 11 amino acids. The V and J ends lost 3 bases and 9 bases, in that order; junction bases with no gene match: 1. The CDR3 nucleotides are TGCAGTGCTAGGGGGACAGGGACGCAGTATTTT. This translates into CSARGTGTQYF.

The genes are TRBV5-1 and TRBJ1-1; D ambiguous. The germline gives CDR1 SGHRS, CDR2 YFSETQ. The CDR3 has 14 amino acids. Deletions cut 0 bases from V and 1 base from J, with 7 bases between. The CDR3 DNA is TGCGCCAGCAGCTTGGTACAGAGGAACACTGAAGCTTTCTTT. This encodes CASSLVQRNTEAFF.

J is TRBJ1-1 and V is TRBV18; 8 nucleotides line up with TRBD1. The germline V gene has CDR1 KGHSH and CDR2 LQKENI. The CDR3 runs to 17 residues. V lost 2 bases and J lost 0; bases outside the gene matches: 8. The CDR3 loop reads CASSPRQGRLLNTEAFF. In DNA, the CDR3 is TGTGCCAGCTCACCAAGACAGGGGAGACTTCTGAACACTGAAGCTTTCTTT.

V usage is TRBV6-1 and J usage is TRBJ1-6; D is unresolved. In germline, CDR1 is MNHNS, CDR2 SASEGT. Trimming cost V 2 bases and J 5 bases, with 10 bases left between them. CDR3 length equals 15 residues. The chain's CDR3 is CASSEPDGNNSPLHF. For the CDR3, the DNA is TGTGCCAGCAGTGAACCGGACGGGAATAATTCACCCCTCCACTTT.

V and J are TRBV29-1 and TRBJ1-3; D call uncertain. The CDR3 runs to 14 residues. CDR1 and CDR2 from the germline V gene are SQVTM and ANQGSEA. Trimming removed 0 bases at V and 4 bases at J, with 10 bases between. The CDR3 coding sequence is TGCAGCGTTGAAGACGGGAGCTCCGGAAACACCATATATTTT. Translated: CSVEDGSSGNTIYF.

The chain has TRBV27 and TRBJ1-6; 10 bases agree with TRBD1. The germline V gene has CDR1 MNHEY and CDR2 SMNVEV (reference sequence). The CDR3 runs 16 residues. V trimming: 2 bases; J trimming: 8 bases; junction bases outside the gene matches: 6. The CDR3 reads CASSLGAGTGDSPLHF. CDR3 nucleotide sequence: TGTGCCAGCAGTTTAGGGGCCGGGACAGGGGATTCACCCCTCCACTTT.

In nucleotides, the CDR3 is TGTGCCATCAGAGGGGCGAGTCTCGGGGAGCTGTTTTTT. This encodes CAIRGASLGELFF. The V gene is TRBV10-3, the J gene TRBJ2-2; tentatively, D is TRBD1 (5 bases). Germline loops: CDR1 ENHRY, CDR2 SYGVKD. The CDR3 sequence is 13 residues long. Trimming pared 6 bases from V and 7 bases from J, leaving 12 bases between.